This is a list of T cell receptor beta chains from one sample in a study of blood T cell repertoires in COVID-19. Produced via immunoSEQ multiplex PCR; TCRdb's table is partial and in-frame only. This sample carries fewer than 30,000 clones, roughly 86% of them seen once, and the ten largest clones take approximately 5%. Sequencing input: peripheral blood. The receptors here all came from a man aged 45 to 65 with active COVID-19. CDR3s include the opening cysteine and the closing phenylalanine or tryptophan. Fields, in order: J gene, CDR3 length, clone size, V gene, D gene, CDR3 DNA, CDR3 protein. The D gene is left open where the match is weak. A row's size may be missing; if present it is once, few, many or a size class.

J: TRBJ2-7
length: 14
size: NA
V: TRBV19
D: TRBD1
DNA: TGTGCCAGTAGTAGTCGGGACAGGGCCCACGAGCAGTACTTC
CDR3: CASSSRDRAHEQYF

J: TRBJ2-7
length: 13
size: once
V: TRBV6-5
D: TRBD1
DNA: TGTGCCAGCAGGGGACAGGGGAAACTCGAGCAGTACTTC
CDR3: CASRGQGKLEQYF

J: TRBJ1-4
length: 14
size: NA
V: TRBV12-5
D: NA
DNA: TGTGCTAGTGGTTTGCAAACAGGGTATGAAAAACTGTTTTTT
CDR3: CASGLQTGYEKLFF

J: TRBJ2-7
length: 14
size: NA
V: TRBV28
D: TRBD1
DNA: TGTGCCAGCAGTGGGGACAGGGTAATTGGCGAGCAGTACTTC
CDR3: CASSGDRVIGEQYF

J: TRBJ2-2
length: 10
size: NA
V: TRBV27
D: NA
DNA: TGTGCCAGCCCGGCCGGGGAGCTGTTTTTT
CDR3: CASPAGELFF

J: TRBJ1-1
length: 14
size: once
V: TRBV3-1/TRBV3-2
D: NA
DNA: TGTGCCAGCAGCCAACAGCACAGGGTCCCTGAAGCTTTCTTT
CDR3: CASSQQHRVPEAFF

J: TRBJ2-5
length: 16
size: NA
V: TRBV7-6
D: TRBD2
DNA: TGTGCCAGCAGCCAAGGGACTAGGAGGTACCAAGAGACCCAGTACTTC
CDR3: CASSQGTRRYQETQYF

J: TRBJ2-7
length: 13
size: NA
V: TRBV9
D: NA
DNA: TGTGCCAGCAGCGTAAGAGGCTTGGGCGAGCAGTACTTC
CDR3: CASSVRGLGEQYF

J: TRBJ2-2
length: 16
size: NA
V: TRBV3-1/TRBV3-2
D: NA
DNA: TGTGCCAGCAGCCAAGATTCTAGGGGAAGCACCGGGGAGCTGTTTTTT
CDR3: CASSQDSRGSTGELFF

J: TRBJ2-4
length: 15
size: NA
V: TRBV28
D: TRBD1
DNA: TGTGCCAGCAGTTTGACAGGGTCTACCAAAAACATTCAGTACTTC
CDR3: CASSLTGSTKNIQYF

J: TRBJ2-2
length: 14
size: NA
V: TRBV5-1
D: NA
DNA: TGCGCCAGCAGCTTGCGTGCGGACACCGGGGAGCTGTTTTTT
CDR3: CASSLRADTGELFF

J: TRBJ1-2
length: 15
size: NA
V: TRBV28
D: NA
DNA: TGTGCCAGCAGTTTACAGACACACGCTAACTATGGCTACACCTTC
CDR3: CASSLQTHANYGYTF

J: TRBJ2-6
length: 17
size: NA
V: TRBV7-2
D: NA
DNA: TGTGCCAGCACCCCAAGGGGGCGGGGTACTGGGGCCAACGTCCTGACTTTC
CDR3: CASTPRGRGTGANVLTF

J: TRBJ1-6
length: 13
size: NA
V: TRBV24-1
D: TRBD1
DNA: TGTGCCACCTCAGGGGGCTACAATTCACCCCTCCACTTT
CDR3: CATSGGYNSPLHF

J: TRBJ1-4
length: 19
size: NA
V: TRBV21-1
D: NA
DNA: TGTGCCAGCAGCAATAAGCCGGAGAGTTCCCGGGGTACTAATGAAAAACTGTTTTTT
CDR3: CASSNKPESSRGTNEKLFF

J: TRBJ2-7
length: 13
size: few
V: TRBV11-2
D: NA
DNA: TGTGCCAGCAGCTTAGGACTAACCTACGAGCAGTACTTC
CDR3: CASSLGLTYEQYF

J: TRBJ2-5
length: 14
size: NA
V: TRBV6-5
D: TRBD2
DNA: TGTGCCAGCAGTATAGCGGGGGGGATGGAGACCCAGTACTTC
CDR3: CASSIAGGMETQYF

J: TRBJ2-7
length: 14
size: once
V: TRBV7-8
D: TRBD2
DNA: TGTGCCAGCAGCCGGACCGGGACTAGCGGGAGAGAGTACTTC
CDR3: CASSRTGTSGREYF

J: TRBJ1-1
length: 13
size: few
V: TRBV6-2/TRBV6-3
D: NA
DNA: TGTGCCAGCAGCGACCGGGGGTACACTGAAGCTTTCTTT
CDR3: CASSDRGYTEAFF

J: TRBJ1-6
length: 15
size: once
V: TRBV7-2
D: NA
DNA: TGTGCCAGCAGCTCTCGACAGAACTATAATTCACCCCTCCACTTT
CDR3: CASSSRQNYNSPLHF

J: TRBJ1-1
length: 14
size: NA
V: TRBV15
D: TRBD1
DNA: TGTGCCACCAGCAGTAGGACAGGTAACACTGAAGCTTTCTTT
CDR3: CATSSRTGNTEAFF

J: TRBJ1-5
length: 17
size: NA
V: TRBV6-1
D: TRBD1
DNA: TGTGCCAGCAGTGACCCTGCGGGGACAGGGGGCGTTCAGCCCCAGCATTTT
CDR3: CASSDPAGTGGVQPQHF

J: TRBJ1-2
length: 15
size: NA
V: TRBV18
D: TRBD1
DNA: TGTGCCAGCTCACCATTCTCGACAGGGTTCTATGGCTACACCTTC
CDR3: CASSPFSTGFYGYTF

J: TRBJ1-6
length: 14
size: NA
V: TRBV28
D: NA
DNA: TGTGCCAGCAGTGCCCCCAGGGGAAGGTCACCCCTCCACTTT
CDR3: CASSAPRGRSPLHF

J: TRBJ2-7
length: 17
size: NA
V: TRBV11-3
D: TRBD2
DNA: TGTGCCAGCAGCTTGCAAGCGGGGGGGCCCCGGGCCTACGAGCAGTACTTC
CDR3: CASSLQAGGPRAYEQYF

J: TRBJ2-1
length: 15
size: once
V: TRBV4-3
D: NA
DNA: TGCGCCAGCAGCCCCCGAGAGGGGGTTTGGAATGAGCAGTTCTTC
CDR3: CASSPREGVWNEQFF

J: TRBJ1-1
length: 13
size: NA
V: TRBV19
D: NA
DNA: TGTGCCAGTAGGCAGGGCTGGGCCACTGAAGCTTTCTTT
CDR3: CASRQGWATEAFF

J: TRBJ1-2
length: 12
size: NA
V: TRBV7-9
D: NA
DNA: TGTGCCAGCAGCTCCACAATTTATGGCTACACCTTC
CDR3: CASSSTIYGYTF

J: TRBJ2-5
length: 11
size: NA
V: TRBV5-1
D: NA
DNA: TGCGCCAGCAGCCTCCAAGAGACCCAGTACTTC
CDR3: CASSLQETQYF

J: TRBJ2-3
length: 13
size: NA
V: TRBV5-6
D: TRBD2
DNA: TGTGCCAGCAGCTCCCTAGCGGGAGTGCTCCAGTATTTT
CDR3: CASSSLAGVLQYF

J: TRBJ2-7
length: 15
size: NA
V: TRBV6-2/TRBV6-3
D: TRBD1
DNA: TGTGCCAGCAGTTTACCTCACAGGGGTTCCCACGAGCAGTACTTC
CDR3: CASSLPHRGSHEQYF

J: TRBJ2-3
length: 11
size: NA
V: TRBV20-1
D: NA
DNA: TGCAGTGCCAGGGTAGTAGATACGCAGTATTTT
CDR3: CSARVVDTQYF

J: TRBJ2-3
length: 14
size: NA
V: TRBV6-4
D: NA
DNA: TGTGCCAGCAGTGGTAGCGGTAGCACAGATACGCAGTATTTT
CDR3: CASSGSGSTDTQYF

J: TRBJ2-5
length: 14
size: NA
V: TRBV24-1
D: TRBD1
DNA: TGTGCCACCAGTACCGGACAGGGGGGGGAGACCCAGTACTTC
CDR3: CATSTGQGGETQYF

J: TRBJ2-1
length: 12
size: NA
V: TRBV29-1
D: NA
DNA: TGCAGCGTTGATCCCCTCTACAATGAGCAGTTCTTC
CDR3: CSVDPLYNEQFF

J: TRBJ2-5
length: 12
size: NA
V: TRBV11-1
D: NA
DNA: TGTGCCAGCAGACGACTGGGTGAGACCCAGTACTTC
CDR3: CASRRLGETQYF

J: TRBJ2-1
length: 15
size: NA
V: TRBV7-3
D: NA
DNA: NA
CDR3: CASSLGGGVAGGIFF

J: TRBJ1-4
length: 15
size: NA
V: TRBV5-6
D: NA
DNA: TGTGCCAGCAGCCCAAGGGGGTTAAGGAACGAAAAACTGTTTTTT
CDR3: CASSPRGLRNEKLFF

J: TRBJ2-2
length: 14
size: medium-sized
V: TRBV6-2/TRBV6-3
D: NA
DNA: TGTGCCAGCAGTTACCTGTTTCGTACCGGGGAGCTGTTTTTT
CDR3: CASSYLFRTGELFF

J: TRBJ2-5
length: 13
size: NA
V: TRBV11-2
D: TRBD2
DNA: TGTGCCAGCAGCCCCGGGGGGGGAGAGACCCAGTACTTC
CDR3: CASSPGGGETQYF

J: TRBJ2-7
length: 13
size: NA
V: TRBV7-2
D: NA
DNA: TGTGCCAGCAGCTTATCTCCGAGGGACGAGCAGTACTTC
CDR3: CASSLSPRDEQYF

J: TRBJ1-5
length: 17
size: NA
V: TRBV7-6
D: NA
DNA: TGTGCCAGCAGCTTAGGTCGGGCCAGGGGTAGCAATCAGCCCCAGCATTTT
CDR3: CASSLGRARGSNQPQHF

J: TRBJ2-1
length: 16
size: NA
V: TRBV9
D: TRBD2
DNA: TGTGCCAGCAGCGTCACTAGCGGGGGCCGCTACAATGAGCAGTTCTTC
CDR3: CASSVTSGGRYNEQFF

J: TRBJ2-6
length: 15
size: NA
V: TRBV20-1
D: NA
DNA: TGCAGTGCTAGTGACTACCTCCTGGGGGCCAACGTCCTGACTTTC
CDR3: CSASDYLLGANVLTF

J: TRBJ2-1
length: 15
size: once
V: TRBV30
D: TRBD1
DNA: TGTGCCTGGAGTCCCGGCAGGGGGTCCCTAAATGAGCAGTTCTTC
CDR3: CAWSPGRGSLNEQFF